The T cell receptor (beta chain) described here comes from a study of blood T cell repertoires in COVID-19. Turning to the study itself: COVID-19 samples collected from the United States, Italy and Spain covered acute and convalescent phases. PBMCs, B-cell-depleted T cells, or T cells were the source of the cDNA or gDNA that made up the material.

The CDR3 is made up of 15 amino acids. CDR1 and CDR2 from the germline V gene are PRHDT and FYEKMQ (reference sequence). V lost 0 bases, J lost 10 bases, and 2 bases stayed unmatched. Source study methods: Reference gene primers were amplified, and this amplification served to estimate nucleated cell counts. TCRdb's table, derived via immunoSEQ multiplex PCR, lists solely in-frame clones and lacks some. V, J and clone size are those of that table, while D and trimming were read from the DNA. Among 140,000 or so clones listed, roughly 87% were seen once. Specimen: peripheral blood. The source is a human donor in a cohort sampled during active COVID-19. The chain carries TRBV13 and TRBJ1-6; TRBD1 matches 11 bases. CDR3 in DNA: TGTGCCAGCAGCTTAGGCGGGACAGGGGGGTCACCCCTCCACTTT. This gives the protein CASSLGGTGGSPLHF.